These 25 T cell receptor beta chains share one sample of origin, sequenced in a study of T cells in Graves' hyperthyroidism and ophthalmopathy. What was amplified from RNA transcripts were TCR beta CDR3 regions. RT-PCR in the first round (using the HTBI primer set) targeted the TCR CDR3. A single record per CDR3 protein comes from TCRdb applying MiXCR to the multiplex PCR reads. Among 450,000 to 650,000 distinct CDR3 sequences listed, about 14% were seen once. The material sequenced was blood. The origin of the receptors is a woman between 18 and 29 years old with Graves' ophthalmopathy.

This clonotype was recorded many times. The chain combines TRBV28 with TRBJ2-7; the D call may be TRBD1 or TRBD2 (5 bases each). CDR1 MDHEN and CDR2 SYDVKM come from the germline V gene. The CDR3 covers 13 residues. The V end lost 6 bases, the J end lost 0 bases, and 9 bases lay between the germline ends. CDR3 amino acids: CASSRDLSYEQYF. The CDR3 region has the DNA TGTGCCAGCAGCCGGGACCTCTCCTACGAGCAGTACTTC. Full variable domain (rest looked up from reference TRBV28 and TRBJ2-7): DVKVTQSSRYLVKRTGEKVFLECVQDMDHENMFWYRQDPGLGLRLIYFSYDVKMKEKGDIPEGYSVSREKKERFSLILESASTNQTSMYLCASSRDLSYEQYFGPGTRLTVT.

This clonotype was seen at least ten times. V usage is TRBV19 and J usage is TRBJ2-5; a possible D gene is TRBD1 (6 bases). With 8 bases removed from V and 4 bases from J, the gap between germline ends came to 20 bases. The CDR3 has 15 residues. Germline V lookup: CDR1 LNHDA, CDR2 SQIVND (reference sequence). In nucleotides, the CDR3 is TGTGCCAGTTCCAGGTGGGGACACGAGGGAGAGACCCAGTACTTC. This gives the protein CASSRWGHEGETQYF.

This clonotype was seen ten or more times. For the CDR3, the DNA is TGTGCCATCAGTGATGAGGCGGGGGGCGGCCCCAATCAGCCCCAGCATTTT. It translates to CAISDEAGGGPNQPQHF. J is TRBJ1-5 and V is TRBV10-3; possibly TRBD1 for D (6 bases). V was pared by 3 bases and J by 3 bases, with 18 bases between. CDR3 length: 17 residues. Germline CDR1 is ENHRY and CDR2 is SYGVKD.

In this sample, this clonotype turned up many times. J is TRBJ1-6 and V is TRBV11-2, with D possibly TRBD1 on 5 matching bases. This CDR3 spans 13 amino acids. V was clipped by 4 bases and J by 10 bases, with 11 bases between them. Germline V CDR1 and CDR2: SGHAT, FQNNGV. Here the CDR3 DNA reads TGTGCCAGCAGCTCGGGGGTGAGATCACCCCTCCACTTT. This sequence encodes CASSSGVRSPLHF.

The chain links TRBV19 to TRBJ2-1, with D perhaps matching TRBD1 (7 bases). The CDR3 has 18 amino acids. Germline values: CDR1 LNHDA, CDR2 SQIVND (reference sequence). Between the trimmed V and J ends, which lost 0 bases and 0 bases, there was a span of 15 bases. The CDR3 loop reads CASSIDQGGLLSYNEQFF. In nucleotides, the CDR3 is TGTGCCAGTAGTATAGATCAGGGGGGCCTCCTCTCCTACAATGAGCAGTTCTTC.

The V call is TRBV7-6, the J call TRBJ2-3; the D gene is possibly TRBD2 (6 bases). Deletions cut 3 bases from V and 2 bases from J, with 15 bases between. The V gene's germline CDR1 is SGHVS and CDR2 FNYEAQ. CDR3 length: 16 residues. CDR3 nucleotides: TGTGCCAGCAGCTTGGGACTTACAATAATCACAGATACGCAGTATTTT. Translated: CASSLGLTIITDTQYF.

This sequence joins TRBV7-2 and TRBJ1-5, with a tentative D call TRBD1 (6 bases). The CDR3 runs to 15 residues. V dropped 5 bases and J dropped 0 bases, with 11 bases sitting between them. The germline gives CDR1 SGHTA, CDR2 FQGNSA. CDR3 nucleotides: TGTGCCAGCAGCAACAGGGTTAGTAGCAATCAGCCCCAGCATTTT. It codes for CASSNRVSSNQPQHF.

The chain is built from TRBV14 and TRBJ2-7; 8 bases line up with TRBD1. The CDR3 extends over 14 amino acids. The V gene's germline CDR1 is SGHDN and CDR2 FVKESK. The J segment lost 2 bases and the V segment lost 6 bases, leaving 6 bases of the junction unmatched. CDR3: CASRTSGQAYEQYF. The CDR3 DNA reads as TGTGCCAGCAGAACCTCGGGACAGGCCTACGAGCAGTACTTC. Full variable domain (rest looked up from reference TRBV14 and TRBJ2-7): EAGVTQFPSHSVIEKGQTVTLRCDPISGHDNLYWYRRVMGKEIKFLLHFVKESKQDESGMPNNRFLAERTGGTYSTLKVQPAELEDSGVYFCASRTSGQAYEQYFGPGTRLTVT.

This clonotype was detected many times. The J gene is TRBJ1-1, the V gene TRBV19, with TRBD1 identical over 9 bases. The J segment lost 4 bases and the V segment lost 9 bases, leaving 12 bases of the junction unmatched. The CDR3 totals 15 residues. Germline V gene lookup returns CDR1 LNHDA and CDR2 SQIVND (reference sequence). The CDR3 here is CASTLILTGGTEAFF. CDR3 DNA: TGTGCCAGCACACTTATCCTGACAGGGGGCACTGAAGCTTTCTTT.

This clonotype was seen at least ten times. The chain carries TRBV12-3 or TRBV12-4 and TRBJ2-1; unclear D gene. The CDR3 length is 10 residues. Deletions cut 6 bases from V and 7 bases from J, with 4 bases between. The CDR3 region has the DNA TGTGCCAGCAGCGGGAATGAGCAGTTCTTC. Its translation: CASSGNEQFF.

There are many counts of this clonotype. The chain is built from TRBV12-3 or TRBV12-4 and TRBJ2-1; D is undetermined. CDR3 length: 9 residues. The V and J ends lost 8 bases and 10 bases respectively, with 6 bases between them. This CDR3 is CASGREQFF. As DNA, the CDR3 is TGTGCCAGCGGGCGGGAGCAGTTCTTC.

The sample holds many counts of this clonotype. The rearrangement joins TRBV27 to TRBJ2-1, with 13 bases matching TRBD2. The CDR3 is 17 residues long. CDR1 is MNHEY and CDR2 is SMNVEV in the germline V gene (reference sequence). The trim removed 6 bases at V and 4 bases at J, leaving 9 bases unmatched. CDR3 residues: CASSSSWTSGSYNEQFF. Here the CDR3 DNA reads TGTGCCAGCAGCAGCAGTTGGACTAGCGGGAGTTACAATGAGCAGTTCTTC.

This clonotype was counted only a few times. This chain joins TRBV28 and TRBJ1-1, with D maybe TRBD1 (5 bases). This CDR3 spans 14 amino acids. Per germline, CDR1 MDHEN and CDR2 SYDVKM. V lost 3 bases and J lost 7, with 15 bases in between. The CDR3 reads CASSLGTPRGEAFF. CDR3 DNA: TGTGCCAGCAGTTTGGGGACCCCTCGGGGTGAAGCTTTCTTT.

This clonotype was counted only a few times. The chain employs TRBV9 and TRBJ2-6; no reliable D call. The CDR3 spans 17 residues. Trimming removed 0 bases at V and 0 bases at J, with 10 bases between. Germline V lookup: CDR1 SGDLS, CDR2 YYNGEE. CDR3 residues: CASSVAWRSSGANVLTF. CDR3 DNA sequence: TGTGCCAGCAGCGTAGCTTGGCGGAGCTCTGGGGCCAACGTCCTGACTTTC. The full variable domain, with the rest looked up from reference TRBV9 and TRBJ2-6, is DSGVTQTPKHLITATGQRVTLRCSPRSGDLSVYWYQQSLDQGLQFLIQYYNGEERAKGNILERFSAQQFPDLHSELNLSSLELGDSALYFCASSVAWRSSGANVLTFGAGSRLTVL.

In its sample, this clonotype was seen many times. J is TRBJ2-2 and V is TRBV2, with TRBD2 identical over 7 bases. V gave up 8 bases and J gave up 0 bases; unmatched junction bases: 12. CDR1 and CDR2 (germline): SNHLY, FYNNEI. CDR3 length equals 17 residues. The CDR3 loop reads CASRLGASGANTGELFF. CDR3 in DNA: TGTGCCAGCCGCCTCGGGGCTAGCGGCGCGAACACCGGGGAGCTGTTTTTT.

This clonotype showed up just a few times. The chain links TRBV5-6 to TRBJ1-2; 8 nucleotides agree with TRBD1. The CDR3 length is 13 residues. The junction had 8 bases not matched to a gene; V was cut back by 4 bases and J by 9 bases. Looked up from germline, CDR1 is SGHDT and CDR2 is YYEEEE. The CDR3 spells CASSRGQGQSYTF. The CDR3 DNA sequence: TGTGCCAGCAGCCGCGGACAGGGCCAAAGCTACACCTTC.

A note on this clonotype: This may be a read error, as it is one base from a much larger clone. The gene calls are TRBV28 and TRBJ1-4, with a tentative D call TRBD1 (5 bases). CDR1 and CDR2 (germline): MDHEN, SYDVKM. This CDR3 is built from 12 residues. CDR3 in amino acids: CASAMLGERLFF. In DNA, the CDR3 is TGTGCCAGCGCTATGTTGGGGGAAAGACTGTTTTTT.

This clonotype was recorded at least ten times. The chain combines TRBV7-9 with TRBJ2-5; TRBD2 agrees at 7 bases. V dropped 5 bases and J dropped 5; count of bases not matched to a gene: 8. The CDR3 spans 14 residues. Per germline, CDR1 SEHNR and CDR2 FQNEAQ (reference sequence). The CDR3 loop reads CASSLSREMETQYF. The CDR3 DNA follows: TGTGCCAGCAGCCTATCGCGGGAGATGGAGACCCAGTACTTC.

This clonotype came up a few times. The rearrangement joins TRBV4-3 to TRBJ1-3, with D unclear. V was trimmed by 2 bases and J by 0 bases, leaving 8 bases between them. Germline CDR1 reads LGHNA; CDR2 reads YSLEER. CDR3 length equals 15 residues. CDR3 DNA: TGCGCCAGCAGCCAATATGGAAACTCTGGAAACACCATATATTTT. Protein product: CASSQYGNSGNTIYF.

V and J are TRBV18 and TRBJ1-5; D perhaps matches TRBD1 (6 bases). V lost 3 bases to trimming and J lost 3 bases, with 12 bases between them. Germline CDR1 is KGHSH and CDR2 is LQKENI. CDR3 length: 15 amino acids. The CDR3 is CASSPSGAANQPQHF. The CDR3 DNA reads as TGTGCCAGCTCACCGTCGGGGGCGGCCAATCAGCCCCAGCATTTT.

In its sample, this clonotype was seen a few times. The V and J genes are TRBV12-3 or TRBV12-4 and TRBJ1-5, with 10 bases lining up with TRBD1. V shed 4 bases, J shed 0 bases, and the junction held 12 bases outside the gene matches. CDR3 length equals 19 residues. The CDR3 reads CASSSSGQGPPYSNQPQHF. The CDR3 bases are TGTGCCAGCAGTTCATCGGGACAGGGGCCCCCCTATAGCAATCAGCCCCAGCATTTT.

This chain links TRBV20-1 with TRBJ2-3, with D perhaps matching TRBD2 (5 bases). Germline loops: CDR1 DFQATT, CDR2 SNEGSKA (reference sequence). The CDR3 has 14 residues. V lost 1 base and J lost 7, with 15 bases in between. CDR3 nucleotides: TGCAGTGCTAGAGGAATGGACTCTCTATATACGCAGTATTTT. Translating gives CSARGMDSLYTQYF.

This clonotype was seen repeatedly, ten times or more. The chain carries TRBV6-1 and TRBJ2-5; 14 bases map to TRBD2. V shed 0 bases and J 6 bases; nucleotides not matched to a gene: 12. This CDR3 has 19 amino acids. Germline loops: CDR1 MNHNS, CDR2 SASEGT. The CDR3 nucleotides read TGTGCCAGCAGTGAAGCTGGAGGACTAGCGGGAGGCTGGTTAAAGACCCAGTACTTC. Its protein product is CASSEAGGLAGGWLKTQYF.

This clonotype was observed a handful of times. The rearrangement uses TRBV5-6 and TRBJ2-7; D is possibly TRBD1 or TRBD2 (7 bases each). From germline, CDR1 is SGHDT and CDR2 YYEEEE. The length of the CDR3 is 15 residues. Trimming took 3 bases from V and 2 from J, leaving 15 bases between them. The chain's CDR3 is CASSWGGGATYEQYF. The CDR3 DNA reads as TGTGCCAGCAGCTGGGGAGGGGGCGCGACCTACGAGCAGTACTTC.

On this clonotype itself: This may arise from a read error, as a much more abundant clone is one base away. V usage is TRBV30 and J usage is TRBJ2-3; D remains unclear. This CDR3 has 12 amino acids. Trimming cost V 1 base and J 6 bases, with 8 bases left between them. In germline, CDR1 is GTSNPN, CDR2 SVGIG (reference sequence). CDR3 region: CAWSEVVDTQYF. CDR3 DNA: TGTGCCTGGAGTGAGGTAGTCGATACGCAGTATTTT.